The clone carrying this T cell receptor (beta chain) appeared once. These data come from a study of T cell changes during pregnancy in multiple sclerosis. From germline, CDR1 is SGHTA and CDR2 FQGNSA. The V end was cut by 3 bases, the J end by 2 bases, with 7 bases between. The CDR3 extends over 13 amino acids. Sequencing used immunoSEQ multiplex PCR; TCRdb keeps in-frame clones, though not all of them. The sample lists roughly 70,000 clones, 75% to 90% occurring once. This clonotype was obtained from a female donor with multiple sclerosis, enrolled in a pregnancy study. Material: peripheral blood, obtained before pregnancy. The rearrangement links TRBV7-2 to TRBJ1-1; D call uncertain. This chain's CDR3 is CASSFGRNTEAFF. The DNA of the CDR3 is TGTGCCAGCAGCTTTGGCAGAAACACTGAAGCTTTCTTT.